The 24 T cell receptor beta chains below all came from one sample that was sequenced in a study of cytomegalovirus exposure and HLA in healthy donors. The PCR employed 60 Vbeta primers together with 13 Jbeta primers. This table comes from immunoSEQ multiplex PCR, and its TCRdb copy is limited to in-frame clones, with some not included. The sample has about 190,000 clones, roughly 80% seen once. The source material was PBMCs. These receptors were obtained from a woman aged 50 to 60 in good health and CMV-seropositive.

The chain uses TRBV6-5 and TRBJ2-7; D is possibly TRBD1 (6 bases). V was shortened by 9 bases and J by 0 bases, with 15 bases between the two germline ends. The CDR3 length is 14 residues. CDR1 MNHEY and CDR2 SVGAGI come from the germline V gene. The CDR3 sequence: CASLRGSGSYEQYF. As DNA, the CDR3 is TGTGCCAGTCTCAGGGGATCAGGCTCCTACGAGCAGTACTTC.

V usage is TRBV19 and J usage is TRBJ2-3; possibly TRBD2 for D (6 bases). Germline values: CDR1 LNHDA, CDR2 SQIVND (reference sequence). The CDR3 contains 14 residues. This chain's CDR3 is CATRQRRGTDTQYF. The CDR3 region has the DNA TGTGCAACAAGGCAGCGGAGGGGCACAGATACGCAGTATTTT.

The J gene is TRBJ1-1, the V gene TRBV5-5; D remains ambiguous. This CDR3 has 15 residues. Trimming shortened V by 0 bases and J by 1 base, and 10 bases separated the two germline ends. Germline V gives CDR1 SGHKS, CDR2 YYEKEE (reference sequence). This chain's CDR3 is CASSLDYGRNTEAFF. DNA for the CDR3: TGTGCCAGCAGCTTGGACTACGGCAGGAACACTGAAGCTTTCTTT.

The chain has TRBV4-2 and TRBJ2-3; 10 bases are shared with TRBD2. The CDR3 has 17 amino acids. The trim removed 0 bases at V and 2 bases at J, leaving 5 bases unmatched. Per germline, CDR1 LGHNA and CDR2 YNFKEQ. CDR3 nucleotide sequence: TGTGCCAGCAGCCAAGACTCCACTAGCGGGGCCACAGATACGCAGTATTTT. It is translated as CASSQDSTSGATDTQYF.

The CDR3, as DNA: TGTGCCAGCAGCGTAGTTGGGGACTTAAGGGGGACCCAGTACTTC. Translating gives CASSVVGDLRGTQYF. The chain employs TRBV9 and TRBJ2-5; D perhaps matches TRBD2 (6 bases). Trimming pared 0 bases from V and 7 bases from J, leaving 16 bases between. Germline assignment: CDR1 SGDLS and CDR2 YYNGEE. The CDR3 extends over 15 amino acids. Using reference TRBV9 and TRBJ2-5 for the parts outside the CDR3, the full variable domain is DSGVTQTPKHLITATGQRVTLRCSPRSGDLSVYWYQQSLDQGLQFLIQYYNGEERAKGNILERFSAQQFPDLHSELNLSSLELGDSALYFCASSVVGDLRGTQYFGPGTRLLVL.

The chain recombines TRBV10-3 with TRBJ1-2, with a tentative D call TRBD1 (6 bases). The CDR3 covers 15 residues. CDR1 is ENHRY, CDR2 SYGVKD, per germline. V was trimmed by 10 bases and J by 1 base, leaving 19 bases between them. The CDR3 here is CARQMDSLFNYGYTF. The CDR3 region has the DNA TGTGCCAGACAAATGGACAGCCTCTTTAACTATGGCTACACCTTC.

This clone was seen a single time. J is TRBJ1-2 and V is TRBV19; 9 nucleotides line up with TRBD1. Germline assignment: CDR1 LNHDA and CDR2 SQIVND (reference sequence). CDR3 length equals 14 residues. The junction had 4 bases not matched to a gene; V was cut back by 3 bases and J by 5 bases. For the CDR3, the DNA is TGTGCCAGTAGTATGGGGGACAGGGAATATGGCTACACCTTC. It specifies CASSMGDREYGYTF.

CDR3 sequence reads: CASTGLAGGTRQYF. CDR3 nucleotides: TGCGCCAGCACCGGACTAGCGGGGGGGACAAGGCAGTACTTC. This chain uses TRBV10-2 with TRBJ2-5, with 15 bases lining up with TRBD2. The CDR3 covers 14 residues. V shed 7 bases, J shed 11 bases, and the junction held 8 bases outside the gene matches. The V gene's germline CDR1 is WSHSY and CDR2 SAAADI.

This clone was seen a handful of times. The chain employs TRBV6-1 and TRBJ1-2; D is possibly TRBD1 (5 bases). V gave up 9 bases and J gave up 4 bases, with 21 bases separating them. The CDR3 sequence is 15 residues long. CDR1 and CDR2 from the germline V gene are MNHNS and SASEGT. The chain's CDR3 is CASNRFSGGSYGYTF. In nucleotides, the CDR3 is TGTGCCAGTAATCGCTTCTCCGGGGGGAGCTATGGCTACACCTTC.

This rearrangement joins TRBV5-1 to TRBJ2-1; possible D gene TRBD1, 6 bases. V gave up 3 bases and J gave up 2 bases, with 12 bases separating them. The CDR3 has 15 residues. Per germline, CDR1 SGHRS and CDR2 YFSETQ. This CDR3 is CASSWGTGTYNEQFF. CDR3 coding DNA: TGCGCCAGCAGCTGGGGCACAGGGACCTACAATGAGCAGTTCTTC.

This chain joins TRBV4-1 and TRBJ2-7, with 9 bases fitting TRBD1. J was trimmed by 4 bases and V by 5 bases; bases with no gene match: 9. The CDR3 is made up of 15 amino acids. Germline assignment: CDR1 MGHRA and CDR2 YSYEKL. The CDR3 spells CASSAGGQGYYEQYF. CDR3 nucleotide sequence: TGCGCCAGCAGCGCCGGGGGACAGGGTTATTACGAGCAGTACTTC.

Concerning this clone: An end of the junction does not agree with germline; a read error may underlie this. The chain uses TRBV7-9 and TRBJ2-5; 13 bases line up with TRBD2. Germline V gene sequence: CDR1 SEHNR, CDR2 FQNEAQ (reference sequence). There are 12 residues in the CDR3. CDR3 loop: CSSSPGTSGAYF. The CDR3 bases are TGTTCCAGCAGCCCCGGGACTAGCGGGGCATACTTC.

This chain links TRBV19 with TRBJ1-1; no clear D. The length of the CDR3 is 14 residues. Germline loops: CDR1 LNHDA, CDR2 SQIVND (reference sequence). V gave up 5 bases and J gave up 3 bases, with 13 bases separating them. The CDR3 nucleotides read TGTGCCAGTAGTGTCTCCGGGATCCACACTGAAGCTTTCTTT. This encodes CASSVSGIHTEAFF.

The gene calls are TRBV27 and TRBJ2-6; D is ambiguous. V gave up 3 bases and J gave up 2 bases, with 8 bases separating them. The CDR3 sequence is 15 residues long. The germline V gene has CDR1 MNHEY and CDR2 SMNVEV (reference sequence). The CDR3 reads CASSLSVTGANVLTF. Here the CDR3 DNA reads TGTGCCAGCAGTTTGTCGGTTACTGGGGCCAACGTCCTGACTTTC.

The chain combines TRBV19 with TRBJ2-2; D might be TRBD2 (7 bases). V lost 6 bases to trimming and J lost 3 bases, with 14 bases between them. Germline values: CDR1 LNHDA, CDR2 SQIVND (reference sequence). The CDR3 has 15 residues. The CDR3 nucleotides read TGTGCCAGTAGGATGCGGGGGCGAGACACCGGGGAGCTGTTTTTT. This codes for CASRMRGRDTGELFF.

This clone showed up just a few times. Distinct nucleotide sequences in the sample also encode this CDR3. The CDR3 DNA reads TGTGCCAGCTCACCGGACAGGGGAGGTAATCAGCCCCAGCATTTT. Encoded protein: CASSPDRGGNQPQHF. This sequence joins TRBV18 and TRBJ1-5; 9 bases fit TRBD1. The ends lost 3 bases at V and 4 bases at J; junction bases unmatched: 4. Germline-derived CDR1 and CDR2 are KGHSH and LQKENI. The CDR3 spans 15 residues.

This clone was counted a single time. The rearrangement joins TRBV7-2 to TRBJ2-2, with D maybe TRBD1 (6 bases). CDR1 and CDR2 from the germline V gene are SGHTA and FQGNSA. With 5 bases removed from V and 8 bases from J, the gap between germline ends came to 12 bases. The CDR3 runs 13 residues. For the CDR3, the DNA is TGTGCCAGCAGCGCCTCGAGGGGGGGGGAGCTGTTTTTT. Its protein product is CASSASRGGELFF.

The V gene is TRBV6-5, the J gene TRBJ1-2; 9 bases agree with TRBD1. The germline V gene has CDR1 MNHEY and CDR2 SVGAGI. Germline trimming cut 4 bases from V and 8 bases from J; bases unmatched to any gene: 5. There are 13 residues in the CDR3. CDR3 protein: CASSWTGVEGYTF. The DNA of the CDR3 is TGTGCCAGCAGTTGGACAGGGGTGGAGGGCTACACCTTC.

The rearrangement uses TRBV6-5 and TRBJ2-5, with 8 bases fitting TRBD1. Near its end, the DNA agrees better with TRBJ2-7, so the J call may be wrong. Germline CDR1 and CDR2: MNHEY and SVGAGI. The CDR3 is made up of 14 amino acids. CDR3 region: CASRLDRVSYEQYF. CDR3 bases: TGTGCCAGCAGACTGGACAGGGTCTCCTACGAGCAGTACTTC.

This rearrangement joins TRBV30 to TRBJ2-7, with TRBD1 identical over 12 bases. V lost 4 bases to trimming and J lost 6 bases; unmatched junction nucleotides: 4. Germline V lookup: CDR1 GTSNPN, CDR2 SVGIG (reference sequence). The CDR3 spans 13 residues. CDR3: CAWTPGQGAEQYF. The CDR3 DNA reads TGTGCCTGGACCCCGGGACAGGGGGCCGAGCAGTACTTC.

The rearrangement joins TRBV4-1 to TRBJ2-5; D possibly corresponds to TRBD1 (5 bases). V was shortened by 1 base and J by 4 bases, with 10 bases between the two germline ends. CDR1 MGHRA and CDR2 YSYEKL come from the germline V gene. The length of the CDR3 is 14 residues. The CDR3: CASSQGRAGETQYF. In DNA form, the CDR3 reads TGCGCCAGCAGCCAAGGCAGGGCTGGAGAGACCCAGTACTTC.

CDR3 region: CASSGRAGETQYF. The CDR3 nucleotides read TGTGCCAGCAGTGGCCGGGCGGGGGAGACCCAGTACTTC. The V call is TRBV7-2, the J call TRBJ2-5; maybe TRBD2 (6 bases). CDR3 length: 13 residues. Germline loops: CDR1 SGHTA, CDR2 FQGNSA. V was shortened by 6 bases and J by 5 bases, with 13 bases between the two germline ends.

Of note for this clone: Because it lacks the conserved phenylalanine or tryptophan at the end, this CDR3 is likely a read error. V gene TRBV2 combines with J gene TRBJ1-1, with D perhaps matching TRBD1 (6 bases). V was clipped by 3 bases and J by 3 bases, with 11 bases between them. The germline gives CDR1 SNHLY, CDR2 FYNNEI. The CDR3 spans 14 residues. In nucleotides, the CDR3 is TGTGCCAGCAGTGAGTTAGGGGGGGACACTGAAGCTTTCCTT. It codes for CASSELGGDTEAFL.

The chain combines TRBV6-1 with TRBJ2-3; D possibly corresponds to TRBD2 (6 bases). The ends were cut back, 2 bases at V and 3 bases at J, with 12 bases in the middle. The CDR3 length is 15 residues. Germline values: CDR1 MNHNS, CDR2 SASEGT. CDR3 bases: TGTGCCAGCAGTGAACAGGGCGGGGATACAGATACGCAGTATTTT. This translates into CASSEQGGDTDTQYF.